Sequencing of this T cell receptor (beta chain) was carried out in a study of CD8+CD57+ T cells in acquired aplastic anemia. The overall study: Sorting CD4+ and CD8+ cells gave DNA averaging roughly 3.5 ug.

Germline V gives CDR1 KGHDR, CDR2 SFDVKD. The CDR3 contains 12 residues. Points on this clonotype: Its matching antigen is unknown.

Patients picked for sequencing had shown CD8+CD57+ cell expansion detected by flow cytometry. Each patient had severe acquired aplastic anemia. The template used for profiling TCR beta VDJ and CDR3 was genomic DNA. TCRdb fed the reads into MiXCR, producing one record per CDR3 protein. Of over 150,000 distinct CDR3 sequences in the sample, around 63% were seen once. Findings and caveats of the study: Both patients and controls carried the same twenty-nine CD8+ CDR3 sequences. No significant patient-versus-control difference appeared in CD8+ Simpson's diversity.

The chain is built from TRBV24-1 and TRBJ1-5; no clear D. The source is a human donor with aplastic anemia. The specimen was sorted CD4+, CD8+, or CD8+CD57+ T cells (not recorded which) from PBMCs. The CDR3 region has the DNA TGTTTCCAGGAGAGGAGCAATCAGCCCCAGCATTTT. This sequence encodes CFQERSNQPQHF.